Listed below are T cell receptor beta chains from one sample, sequenced in a study of blood T cell repertoires in COVID-19. Measured with immunoSEQ multiplex PCR; TCRdb has only the in-frame clones, and not every one. Of fewer than 200,000 clones listed, 75% to 95% are singletons. Sequenced material: peripheral blood. The receptors come from a middle-aged man with acute or convalescent COVID-19. Both conserved end residues are part of each CDR3. The order of the fields is J gene, clone size, D gene, V gene, CDR3 DNA, CDR3 protein. The D gene is left open where the match is weak. Clone size appears in some rows only: once, few, many, or a class for an expanded clone.

>TRBJ1-2|-|-|TRBV28
TGTGCCAGCAGTTTATCCCAAGGCTACACCTTC
CASSLSQGYTF
>TRBJ2-3|-|TRBD1|TRBV6-2/TRBV6-3
TGTGCCAGCAGTTACTCGACTTTTGGACAGGGGGAGATGGATACGCAGTATTTT
CASSYSTFGQGEMDTQYF
>TRBJ1-6|-|-|TRBV6-6
TGTGCCAGCAGTTCCAGTACGAATTCACCCCTCCACTTT
CASSSSTNSPLHF
>TRBJ2-4|-|-|TRBV3-1/TRBV3-2
TGTGCCAGCAGCCAAGTTAGTAGGGGCACTGCCCAGTACTTC
CASSQVSRGTAQYF
>TRBJ2-1|-|-|TRBV18
TGTGCCAGCTCACTCTCCAGGGAAACTTACAATGAGCAGTTCTTC
CASSLSRETYNEQFF
>TRBJ1-6|-|TRBD1|TRBV4-2
TGTGCCAGCAGCCAAGAGAGGAGTACAGGGGGGACTTATTCACCCCTCCACTTT
CASSQERSTGGTYSPLHF
>TRBJ2-7|-|-|TRBV5-1
TGCGCCAGCAGCTTGGTTGCAGGGCCATTCTACGAGCAGTACTTC
CASSLVAGPFYEQYF
>TRBJ1-2|-|-|TRBV6-5
TGTGCCAGCAGTTATTTAGGGAGGGCCTATGGCTACACCTTC
CASSYLGRAYGYTF
>TRBJ1-2|-|-|TRBV7-9
TGTGCCAGCAGCTTACGAACAAATCTCCGGGATGGCTACACCTTC
CASSLRTNLRDGYTF
>TRBJ1-2|-|-|TRBV21-1
TGTGCCAGCAGCAATGACCAGGGGGAGTTGGACTATGGCTACACCTTC
CASSNDQGELDYGYTF
>TRBJ1-1|-|-|TRBV11-2
TGTGCCAGCAGCTTGAGCCCCCCCACTGAAGCTTTCTTT
CASSLSPPTEAFF
>TRBJ2-3|few|-|TRBV28
TGTGCCAGCAGTTTAGCCCTATCCTCCACAGATACGCAGTATTTT
CASSLALSSTDTQYF
>TRBJ1-5|few|-|TRBV19
TGTGCCAGTAGCAAGACAGATAGCAATCAGCCCCAGCATTTT
CASSKTDSNQPQHF
>TRBJ2-2|-|TRBD2|TRBV4-1
TGCGCCAGCAGCCGACACGTAATAGCGGGGGGGCGCACCGGGGAGCTGTTTTTT
CASSRHVIAGGRTGELFF
>TRBJ1-6|-|-|TRBV30
TGTGCCTGGAGATTGAAATCATGGAGTGGGGAGGATTCACCCCTCCACTTT
CAWRLKSWSGEDSPLHF
>TRBJ2-3|-|-|TRBV20-1
TGCAGTGCTTTTTCTCGGGATACGCAGTATTTT
CSAFSRDTQYF
>TRBJ2-3|-|-|TRBV19
TGTGCCTCCCTTAAGGAGGACGGCACAGATACGCAGTATTTT
CASLKEDGTDTQYF
>TRBJ2-1|-|TRBD2|TRBV9
TGTGCCAGCACCCCCGGGGGGGCTGAGCAGTTCTTC
CASTPGGAEQFF
>TRBJ2-7|-|-|TRBV21-1
TGTGCCAGCAGCTCCAGCTCTACTAGTCGCGAGCAGTACTTC
CASSSSSTSREQYF
>TRBJ2-5|-|TRBD1|TRBV24-1
TGTGCCACCAGTGACCGCCGGGACAGGGGGCTGGAGACCCAGTACTTC
CATSDRRDRGLETQYF
>TRBJ1-1|-|TRBD1|TRBV4-1
TGCGCCAGCAGCCAGACAGGGAGGACTGAAGCTTTCTTT
CASSQTGRTEAFF
>TRBJ1-2|-|TRBD1|TRBV5-6
TGTGCCAGCAGCCTCGGACAGGTTTGGTATGGCTACACCTTC
CASSLGQVWYGYTF
>TRBJ2-3|-|TRBD1|TRBV5-6
TGTGCCAGCAGCTTGAGGACAGGGAGCACAGATACGCAGTATTTT
CASSLRTGSTDTQYF
>TRBJ2-7|-|-|TRBV10-1
TGCGCCAGCAGTGGTAGCGGTCTCTCCTACGAGCAGTACTTC
CASSGSGLSYEQYF
>TRBJ2-3|-|-|TRBV15
TGTGCCACCAGCAGAGATCGGTGGTACCCAGATACGCAGTATTTT
CATSRDRWYPDTQYF
>TRBJ2-1|-|-|TRBV7-9
TGTGCCAGCAGCATAGGACCGGGAGATGAGCAGTTCTTC
CASSIGPGDEQFF
>TRBJ1-5|-|TRBD1|TRBV7-8
TGTGCCAGCAGCCCCCGGGACAGAGTAAATAGCAATCAGCCCCAGCATTTT
CASSPRDRVNSNQPQHF
>TRBJ1-2|-|-|TRBV4-2
TGTGCCAGCAGCCAAGTCGACAGAGGATTCCATGGCTACACCTTC
CASSQVDRGFHGYTF
>TRBJ2-2|once|-|TRBV19
TGTGCCAGTAGTATGCGACAGGACCACACCGGGGAGCTGTTTTTT
CASSMRQDHTGELFF
>TRBJ2-5|-|-|TRBV2
TGTGCCAGCAGTAGGGGGTATCAGGAGACCCAGTACTTC
CASSRGYQETQYF